The following is a T cell receptor (beta chain) sequence with its context. The antigen remains unidentified. It was roughly 10 milliliters of peripheral blood that were drawn from each donor. Total RNA amounts of at least 5 micrograms were extracted per sample. The sample comes from a study of blood T cells in healthy people across ages. The study, taken as a whole, reports: The study lacked donor CMV status, which possibly confounded expanded clonotype changes. Per million T cells, TCR beta diversity dropped roughly linearly as age increased.

The CDR3 is made up of 18 amino acids. Germline V lookup: CDR1 ENHRY, CDR2 SYGVKD. V was pared by 1 base and J by 6 bases, with 10 bases of the junction left unmatched. A second PCR, run for about 7 to 11 cycles, used a sample-barcoded 5' primer plus a J-beta primer mix. TCRdb re-called the 5' RACE reads with MiXCR, one entry per CDR3 protein. The sample records some 1.8 million distinct CDR3 sequences, about two fifths being singletons. This sequence joins TRBV10-3 and TRBJ2-1; TRBD2 matches at 12 bases. This TCR derives from a human donor in good health. Sequences were obtained from blood. The CDR3 spells CAISEWASGGVTVNEQFF. CDR3 in DNA: TGTGCCATCAGTGAGTGGGCTAGCGGGGGGGTAACGGTCAATGAGCAGTTCTTC.